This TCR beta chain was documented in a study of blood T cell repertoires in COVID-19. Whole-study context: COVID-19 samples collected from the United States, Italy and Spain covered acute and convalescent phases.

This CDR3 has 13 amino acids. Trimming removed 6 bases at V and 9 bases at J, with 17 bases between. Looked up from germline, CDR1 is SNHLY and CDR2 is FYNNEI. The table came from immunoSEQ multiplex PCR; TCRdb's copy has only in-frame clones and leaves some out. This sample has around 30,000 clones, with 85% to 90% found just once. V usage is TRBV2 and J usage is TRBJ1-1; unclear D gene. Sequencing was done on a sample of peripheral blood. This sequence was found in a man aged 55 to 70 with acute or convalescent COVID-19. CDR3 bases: TGTGCCAGCAGGGGAGCGGACTTGGGAAAAGCTTTCTTT. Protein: CASRGADLGKAFF.